The clone carrying this T cell receptor (beta chain) appeared a single time. Germline values: CDR1 LNHNV, CDR2 YYDKDF (reference sequence). V was pared by 5 bases and J by 1 base, with 11 bases between. The CDR3 has 14 residues. The sample originates from a study of blood T cell repertoires in COVID-19. The data were produced by immunoSEQ multiplex PCR, yet TCRdb's version contains in-frame clones alone and is incomplete. The sample comprises fewer than 450,000 clones, roughly 87% of which are singletons, and about 0.93% rests with the top ten. Donors of Cohort 3 who recovered were those that had two negative PCRs, clearance, or symptom resolution.

The chain uses TRBV15 and TRBJ2-5; D perhaps matches TRBD1 (6 bases). This TCR was sampled from a woman aged 25 to 39 who had recovered from COVID-19. Sequencing used PBMCs or T cells enriched from blood (not recorded which). The CDR3 DNA follows: TGTGCCACCAGCCTCTCGGACAGCCAAGAGACCCAGTACTTC. Protein sequence: CATSLSDSQETQYF.